The clone carrying this T cell receptor beta chain came up many times. Its target is not known. Authors' methods: In papillary thyroid cancer, a distant-metastasis classifier was built using CDR3 differences across clinicopathological groups. Through MiXCR, TCRdb re-clonotyped the PCR reads. These V and J calls derive from TCRdb rather than the authors' analysis. The sample yields more than 10,000 clones, 26% seen once. This entry comes from a study of metastatic and nonmetastatic thyroid tumors. Overall study context: Across blood and tumor or nodule tissue, repertoires from malignant and benign thyroid patients were compared with one another.

The CDR3 extends over 13 amino acids. V was shortened by 2 bases and J by 5 bases, with 8 bases between the two germline ends. Germline V gives CDR1 SEHNR, CDR2 FQNEAQ (reference sequence). Nobody among the patients had been given any treatment before thyroid surgery. Study-wide results and caveats: Compared with benign nodules, malignant thyroid tumors were reported to have significantly higher TCR beta diversity in both blood and tumor.

The source of this sequence is a female donor with papillary thyroid cancer or a benign thyroid nodule (not recorded which). Some clones in this sample may be carry-over from other donors' samples. V usage is TRBV7-9 and J usage is TRBJ2-3; D not certain. Sequenced: tumor tissue. CDR3 sequence (DNA): TGTGCCAGCAGCTTATTCCCCGGAGATACGCAGTATTTT. It specifies CASSLFPGDTQYF.